Below, 21 T cell receptor beta chains from the same sample are listed, as sequenced in a study of blood T cell repertoires in COVID-19. Some clones are missing from TCRdb's copy, which holds only in-frame ones; the method was immunoSEQ multiplex PCR. The sample contains around 150,000 clones, 88% of which appear only once. Input material: peripheral blood. These receptors all stem from a human donor with COVID-19, enrolled during active disease. The donor label of this sample is uncertain.

The chain couples TRBV6-5 to TRBJ1-2; the D is unclear. CDR1 and CDR2 from the germline V gene are MNHEY and SVGAGI. V lost 0 bases and J 11 bases, leaving 13 bases between the germline ends. This CDR3 region has 13 residues. CDR3 amino acids: CASSYSTSEWYTF. The CDR3 DNA reads as TGTGCCAGCAGTTACTCGACCTCGGAGTGGTACACCTTC.

The chain employs TRBV28 and TRBJ1-4; 7 bases agree with TRBD1. Losses at the gene ends were 3 bases for V and 7 bases for J; bases not matched to a gene: 5. From germline, CDR1 is MDHEN and CDR2 SYDVKM. The CDR3 contains 14 residues. CDR3 nucleotides: TGTGCCAGCAGTTTGTCGACAGGGAGTGAAAAACTGTTTTTT. As protein: CASSLSTGSEKLFF. Looking up the rest from reference TRBV28 and TRBJ1-4 gives the full variable domain: DVKVTQSSRYLVKRTGEKVFLECVQDMDHENMFWYRQDPGLGLRLIYFSYDVKMKEKGDIPEGYSVSREKKERFSLILESASTNQTSMYLCASSLSTGSEKLFFGSGTQLSVL.

This clone was seen once. The chain joins TRBV5-1 to TRBJ2-6, with D maybe TRBD1 (6 bases). Germline V lookup: CDR1 SGHRS, CDR2 YFSETQ. V was cut by 0 bases and J by 4 bases, with 20 bases left in between. The CDR3 runs to 19 residues. The CDR3 reads CASSLDQDGGGLGANVLTF. DNA of the CDR3: TGCGCCAGCAGCTTGGATCAGGACGGTGGGGGCCTCGGGGCCAACGTCCTGACTTTC.

The chain employs TRBV29-1 and TRBJ2-5; D is unclear. Deletions cut 2 bases from V and 2 bases from J, with 9 bases between. Germline loops: CDR1 SQVTM, CDR2 ANQGSEA. This CDR3 region has 13 residues. CDR3 DNA sequence: TGCAGCGTTGAAATAACAGCTCAAGAGACCCAGTACTTC. This codes for CSVEITAQETQYF.

J is TRBJ1-2 and V is TRBV2, with 8 bases matching TRBD1. Unmatched junction bases numbered 2, after V lost 10 bases and J lost 1 base. This CDR3 is built from 12 residues. Per the germline V gene, CDR1 is SNHLY and CDR2 is FYNNEI. CDR3 DNA sequence: TGTGCCAAGACAGGGGTTAACTATGGCTACACCTTC. Translation gives CAKTGVNYGYTF.

V usage is TRBV9 and J usage is TRBJ1-6; D is perhaps TRBD1 (5 bases). CDR3 length: 13 residues. The V end was cut by 4 bases, the J end by 9 bases, with 11 bases between. Looked up from germline, CDR1 is SGDLS and CDR2 is YYNGEE. The CDR3 coding sequence is TGTGCCAGCAGCTCAGGGCCGGCTTCACCCCTCCACTTT. This translates into CASSSGPASPLHF.

The chain uses TRBV6-5 and TRBJ1-2; D unclear. The V end was cut by 7 bases, the J end by 8 bases, with 14 bases between. CDR3 length: 12 amino acids. The germline V gene has CDR1 MNHEY and CDR2 SVGAGI. In DNA form, the CDR3 reads TGTGCCAGCAAGGCGGAGGATGTAGGCTACACCTTC. This sequence encodes CASKAEDVGYTF.

V is TRBV11-3 and J is TRBJ2-1; 15 bases are shared with TRBD2. With 4 bases clipped from V and 0 bases from J, the junction kept 4 bases outside the gene matches. Germline assignment: CDR1 SGHNT and CDR2 YENEEA. The CDR3 runs to 18 residues. In DNA form, the CDR3 reads TGTGCCAGCAGCTCCGGGACTAGCGGGAGGTTCTCCTACAATGAGCAGTTCTTC. Amino acids: CASSSGTSGRFSYNEQFF.

The rearrangement uses TRBV9 and TRBJ1-2; TRBD1 matches 8 bases. V gave up 3 bases and J gave up 5 bases; unmatched junction bases: 9. CDR3 length: 15 amino acids. Germline CDR1 reads SGDLS; CDR2 reads YYNGEE. The CDR3 sequence is CASSDRTGLSYGYTF. CDR3 coding DNA: TGTGCCAGCAGCGACCGGACAGGGCTGTCATATGGCTACACCTTC.

The J gene is TRBJ1-2, the V gene TRBV9; D is ambiguous. Germline V CDR1 and CDR2: SGDLS, YYNGEE. The CDR3 extends over 13 amino acids. V was trimmed by 0 bases and J by 4 bases, leaving 7 bases between them. The CDR3 loop reads CASSVGELYGYTF. The CDR3 nucleotides are TGTGCCAGCAGCGTAGGGGAGCTCTATGGCTACACCTTC. Full variable domain (outside the CDR3, taken from reference TRBV9 and TRBJ1-2): DSGVTQTPKHLITATGQRVTLRCSPRSGDLSVYWYQQSLDQGLQFLIQYYNGEERAKGNILERFSAQQFPDLHSELNLSSLELGDSALYFCASSVGELYGYTFGSGTRLTVV.

J is TRBJ1-1 and V is TRBV10-3; TRBD1 matches 11 bases. CDR3 length: 15 residues. Trimming cost V 4 bases and J 5 bases; bases outside gene matches: 6. Germline V gives CDR1 ENHRY, CDR2 SYGVKD. The CDR3 DNA follows: TGTGCCATCAGTGGGACAGGGGGCGCTGGGACTGAAGCTTTCTTT. Its protein is CAISGTGGAGTEAFF.

The V call is TRBV5-1, the J call TRBJ1-4; 7 nucleotides line up with TRBD1. CDR1 and CDR2 (germline): SGHRS, YFSETQ. The CDR3 contains 14 residues. V shed 0 bases, J shed 7 bases, and the junction held 3 bases outside the gene matches. CDR3 protein: CASSLVTGVEKLFF. For the CDR3, the DNA is TGCGCCAGCAGCTTGGTTACAGGGGTTGAAAAACTGTTTTTT.

This clone was recorded a few times. The rearrangement links TRBV6-2 or TRBV6-3 to TRBJ2-7, with 10 positions matching TRBD1. Germline-derived CDR1 and CDR2 are MNHEY and SVGEGT. There are 15 residues in the CDR3. Trimming removed 5 bases from V and 2 bases from J; junction bases left unmatched: 6. The chain's CDR3 is CASSAGQGLTYEQYF. The CDR3 bases are TGTGCCAGCAGTGCGGGACAGGGGCTCACCTACGAGCAGTACTTC.

The V call is TRBV7-9, the J call TRBJ2-7; TRBD2 matches at 7 bases. Germline V lookup: CDR1 SEHNR, CDR2 FQNEAQ (reference sequence). The ends lost 8 bases at V and 0 bases at J; junction bases unmatched: 19. The CDR3 is 18 residues long. The CDR3 region is CASFQRGREGESSYEQYF. CDR3 DNA sequence: TGTGCCAGCTTTCAACGGGGCAGGGAGGGTGAAAGCTCCTACGAGCAGTACTTC.

The chain combines TRBV11-1 with TRBJ2-5; 8 bases match TRBD1. Germline V gene sequence: CDR1 SGHAT, CDR2 FQDESV (reference sequence). J gave up 3 bases and V 5 bases, and 8 bases lay outside the gene matches. This CDR3 has 15 amino acids. CDR3 nucleotide sequence: TGTGCCAGCAGCCCAGGGGGACAGGCGGAAGAGACCCAGTACTTC. Translation gives CASSPGGQAEETQYF.

This clone was recorded only once. The V gene is TRBV13, the J gene TRBJ2-1, with 10 bases matching TRBD2. CDR1 is PRHDT and CDR2 is FYEKMQ in the germline V gene (reference sequence). Losses at the gene ends were 4 bases for V and 2 bases for J; bases not matched to a gene: 5. There are 16 residues in the CDR3. CDR3 sequence: CASSYSSGSTYNEQFF. CDR3 DNA sequence: TGTGCCAGCAGCTATTCTAGCGGGAGTACCTACAATGAGCAGTTCTTC.

The V gene is TRBV5-1, the J gene TRBJ2-3, with a possible D match to TRBD2 (5 bases). The CDR3 contains 14 residues. The V and J ends lost 6 bases and 4 bases respectively, with 15 bases between them. Germline V gives CDR1 SGHRS, CDR2 YFSETQ. The CDR3 is CASTRARAPDTQYF. The CDR3 DNA is TGCGCCAGCACTCGCGCGCGGGCCCCAGATACGCAGTATTTT.

The V gene is TRBV5-6, the J gene TRBJ1-6; D remains unclear. The V end was cut by 4 bases, the J end by 9 bases, with 17 bases between. Germline-derived CDR1 and CDR2 are SGHDT and YYEEEE. The CDR3 contains 15 residues. CDR3 DNA sequence: TGTGCCAGCAGCCCCCACGGGGAAGAGAGTTCACCCCTCCACTTT. Translation: CASSPHGEESSPLHF.

In its sample, this clone was seen once. This chain joins TRBV27 and TRBJ1-1; TRBD1 matches 8 bases. CDR1 is MNHEY and CDR2 is SMNVEV in the germline V gene (reference sequence). The CDR3 is 15 amino acids. V shed 6 bases, J shed 2 bases, and the junction held 8 bases outside the gene matches. CDR3 in amino acids: CASRTGALVNTEAFF. CDR3 nucleotide sequence: TGTGCCAGCAGGACAGGGGCCCTAGTAAACACTGAAGCTTTCTTT.

V is TRBV2 and J is TRBJ1-2; TRBD1 matches 9 bases. Per the germline V gene, CDR1 is SNHLY and CDR2 is FYNNEI. The V segment lost 5 bases and the J segment 6 bases; nucleotides outside the gene matches: 7. There are 14 residues in the CDR3. The CDR3 DNA reads as TGTGCCAGCAGTCGGACAGGGGTTGGAGATGGCTACACCTTC. It yields the protein CASSRTGVGDGYTF.

The chain employs TRBV19 and TRBJ2-7; 8 bases map to TRBD1. CDR1 and CDR2 (germline): LNHDA, SQIVND (reference sequence). The CDR3 sequence is 13 residues long. V was pared by 8 bases and J by 7 bases, with 10 bases of the junction left unmatched. The CDR3 DNA reads TGTGCCAGTGGGACGCAGGGGGCAGGGGAGCAGTACTTC. As protein: CASGTQGAGEQYF.